These T cell receptor beta chains were read from a single sample in a study of cytomegalovirus exposure and HLA in healthy donors. Profiling relied on immunoSEQ multiplex PCR, and the TCRdb table lists in-frame clones only, not all of them. The sample contains about 100,000 clones, about three quarters of which appear only once. The sequenced sample was PBMCs. These receptors were obtained from a male donor in good health and CMV-seropositive. The CDR3 runs from the conserved cysteine through the conserved F or W. The D gene is left open where the match is weak. Clone size is given for some rows only: seen once, a few or many times, or a class if the clone is expanded.

cdr3_length	v_call	d_call	clone_size	j_call	cdr3_nt	cdr3_aa
16	TRBV15	TRBD2	.	TRBJ2-1	TGTGCCACCAGCAGAGCGATAGCGGGGGGTCGTAATGAGCAGTTCTTC	CATSRAIAGGRNEQFF
12	TRBV4-2	.	once	TRBJ1-1	TGTGCCAGCAGCCGGGGGGACTTAGGGGCTTTCTTT	CASSRGDLGAFF
17	TRBV19	TRBD1	.	TRBJ2-4	TGTGCCAGTAGCAGGGTCGACCAGGGGGAGTATAAGGACATTCAGTACTTC	CASSRVDQGEYKDIQYF
15	TRBV6-6	.	.	TRBJ2-6	TGTGCCAGCAGTTTGAGTTTCTCTGGGGCCAACGTCCTGACTTTC	CASSLSFSGANVLTF
15	TRBV6-5	TRBD1	.	TRBJ1-1	TGTGCCACGAGAGGACAGGGAGGACTGAACACTGAAGCTTTCTTT	CATRGQGGLNTEAFF
13	TRBV28	TRBD1	.	TRBJ1-2	TGTGCCAGCAGTTCCCTTGGACAGGTCAGCTACACCTTC	CASSSLGQVSYTF
14	TRBV2	TRBD1	.	TRBJ1-6	TGTGCCAGCAGTGATGTCAGGGGGCTTTCACCCCTCCACTTT	CASSDVRGLSPLHF
16	TRBV4-3	TRBD1	.	TRBJ2-7	TGCGCCAGCAGCCGAGTACAGGGGGCAGGGTCCTACGAGCAGTACTTC	CASSRVQGAGSYEQYF
16	TRBV14	.	.	TRBJ1-1	TGTGCCAGCAGCCAAGGGTTGGCGGGGGCGAACACTGAAGCTTTCTTT	CASSQGLAGANTEAFF
15	TRBV7-2	.	.	TRBJ1-6	TGTGCCAGCAGCTTTAGCAGGGTAGATAATTCACCCCTCCACTTT	CASSFSRVDNSPLHF
15	TRBV19	TRBD1	.	TRBJ1-5	TGTGCCAGTACCCCAACAGGGGGAGAAAGTCAGCCCCAGCATTTT	CASTPTGGESQPQHF
13	TRBV28	TRBD2	.	TRBJ2-5	TGTGCCAGCAGTTTTGGCGGGAGGGAGACCCAGTACTTC	CASSFGGRETQYF
13	TRBV30	.	.	TRBJ2-3	TGTGCCTGGAGTGAAGACAGATTAGGGACGCAGTATTTT	CAWSEDRLGTQYF
13	TRBV27	.	.	TRBJ1-6	TGTGCCAGCAGGGACAAACGGACCCGGCCCCTCCACTTT	CASRDKRTRPLHF
14	TRBV28	TRBD1	.	TRBJ2-5	TGTGCCAGCAACACAGGGGGCGGGCAAGAGACCCAGTACTTC	CASNTGGGQETQYF
12	TRBV7-8	.	once	TRBJ2-7	TGTGCCAGCAGCCCCCCCTTCTACGAGCAGTACTTC	CASSPPFYEQYF
13	TRBV10-1	.	.	TRBJ1-5	TGCGCCAGCAGTGCCTTAGGCAATCAGCCCCAGCATTTT	CASSALGNQPQHF
15	TRBV5-1	.	.	TRBJ1-4	TGCGCCAGCAGCAACCCCCAGGGGACTAATGAAAAACTGTTTTTT	CASSNPQGTNEKLFF
15	TRBV7-2	.	.	TRBJ1-6	TGTGCCAGCAGCAGAGGGCACGAAAAATATTCACCCCTCCACTTT	CASSRGHEKYSPLHF
13	TRBV7-2	.	.	TRBJ2-3	TGTGCCAGCACCGCTTATCCGGGGGATACGCAGTATTTT	CASTAYPGDTQYF
19	TRBV18	.	.	TRBJ2-3	TGTGCCAGCTCACCATCAATCGTCTCAGAAACAATATGCACAGATACGCAGTATTTT	CASSPSIVSETICTDTQYF
17	TRBV5-4	.	.	TRBJ2-6	TGTGCCAGCAGCTTGGTCGGGGGTTTTGACGGGGCCAACGTCCTGACTTTC	CASSLVGGFDGANVLTF
14	TRBV5-1	.	.	TRBJ1-1	TGCGCCAGCAGCTTACAGGGAGAGGGGACTGAAGCTTTCTTT	CASSLQGEGTEAFF